This T cell receptor (beta chain) was recovered during a study of regulatory T cells in long-lasting Graves disease. Arm-PCR of CDR3 regions and iRepertoire HTBI primers were the basis on which TCR beta libraries were built. TCRdb analysed the multiplex PCR reads with MiXCR anew, one entry per CDR3 protein. The sample lists roughly 500,000 distinct CDR3 sequences; less than 15% were seen once. Germline V CDR1 and CDR2: MDHEN, SYDVKM. V shed 6 bases and J shed 0 bases, with 12 bases lying between them. The CDR3 sequence is 14 residues long. The time point: newly diagnosed GD, antithyroid drugs for less than 3 months. PBMC-extracted RNA yielded the TCR library. Study-wide findings and caveats: Not thyroid tissue but only peripheral blood was studied. Newly diagnosed Graves' patients had higher TCR diversity than persistent ones.

This clonotype has ten or more counts. Antigen specificity is unknown. The same data also went into a second study, on T cells in Graves' hyperthyroidism and ophthalmopathy. Per that paper: Most clonotypes expanded in thyroid above 0.001 were likewise present in blood. Model predictions of ophthalmopathy came a median roughly 6.4 months before onset.

The chain uses TRBV28 and TRBJ2-7, with a weak D call TRBD1 (6 bases). The receptor was isolated from a woman between 45 and 60 years old with Graves disease. Source: peripheral blood mononuclear cells (PBMCs), taken at new diagnosis, from a patient treated with antithyroid drugs. CDR3 bases: TGTGCCAGCAGCCGCACAGGGCGCTCCTACGAGCAGTACTTC. Residues: CASSRTGRSYEQYF.